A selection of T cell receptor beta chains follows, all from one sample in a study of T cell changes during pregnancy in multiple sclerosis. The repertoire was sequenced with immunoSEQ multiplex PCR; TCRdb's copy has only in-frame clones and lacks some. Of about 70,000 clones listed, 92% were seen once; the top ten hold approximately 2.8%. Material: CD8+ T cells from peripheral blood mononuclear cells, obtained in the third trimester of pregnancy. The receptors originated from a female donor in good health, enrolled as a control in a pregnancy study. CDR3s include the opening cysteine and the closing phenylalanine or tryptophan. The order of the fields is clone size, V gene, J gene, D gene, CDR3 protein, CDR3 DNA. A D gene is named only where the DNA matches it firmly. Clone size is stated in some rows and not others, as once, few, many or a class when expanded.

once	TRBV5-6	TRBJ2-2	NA	CASSGQFNTGELFF	TGTGCCAGCAGCGGACAGTTTAACACCGGGGAGCTGTTTTTT
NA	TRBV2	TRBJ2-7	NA	CASRQSTGTNSYEQYF	TGTGCCAGCAGACAATCTACAGGGACCAATTCCTACGAGCAGTACTTC
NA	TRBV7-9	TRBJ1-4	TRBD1	CASSAGQGGGKLFF	TGTGCCAGCAGCGCGGGACAGGGAGGAGGAAAACTGTTTTTT
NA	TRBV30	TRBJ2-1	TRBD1	CAWGQGIGDNEQFF	TGTGCCTGGGGACAGGGGATTGGGGACAATGAGCAGTTCTTC
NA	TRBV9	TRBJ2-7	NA	CASSVGYRSYEQYF	TGTGCCAGCAGCGTAGGGTATAGAAGTTACGAGCAGTACTTC
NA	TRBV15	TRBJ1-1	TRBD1	CATSRVGQGSTEAFF	TGTGCCACCAGCAGAGTTGGACAGGGGTCCACTGAAGCTTTCTTT
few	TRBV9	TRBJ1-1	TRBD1	CASRGGQGNTEAFF	TGTGCCAGCAGGGGGGGACAGGGGAACACTGAAGCTTTCTTT
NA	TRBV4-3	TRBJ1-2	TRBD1	CASSQGTGGVYGYTF	TGCGCCAGCAGCCAGGGGACAGGGGGAGTCTATGGCTACACCTTC
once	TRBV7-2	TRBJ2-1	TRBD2	CASGLAGGYSYNEQFF	TGTGCCAGCGGCCTAGCGGGGGGGTACTCCTACAATGAGCAGTTCTTC
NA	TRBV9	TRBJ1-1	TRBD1	CASSAQGAHTEAFF	TGTGCCAGCAGCGCCCAGGGGGCACACACTGAAGCTTTCTTT
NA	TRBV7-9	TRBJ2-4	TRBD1	CASSSGQGVNIQYF	TGTGCCAGCAGCTCGGGACAGGGGGTAAACATTCAGTACTTC
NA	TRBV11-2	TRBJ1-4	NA	CASSLEWTANEKLFF	TGTGCCAGCAGCTTAGAATGGACAGCTAATGAAAAACTGTTTTTT
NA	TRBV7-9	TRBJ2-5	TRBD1	CASSFDRGRTQYF	TGTGCCAGCAGCTTCGACAGGGGCAGGACCCAGTACTTC
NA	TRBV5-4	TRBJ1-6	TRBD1	CASSSGTGGSPLHF	TGTGCCAGCAGCTCCGGGACAGGGGGTTCACCCCTCCACTTT
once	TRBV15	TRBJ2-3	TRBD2	CATSSVGAGDTDTQYF	TGTGCCACCAGCTCAGTTGGAGCGGGGGACACAGATACGCAGTATTTT
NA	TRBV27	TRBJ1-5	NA	CASSLGRSNQPQHF	TGTGCCAGCTCCCTGGGGCGGAGCAATCAGCCCCAGCATTTT
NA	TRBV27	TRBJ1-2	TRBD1	CASSGQGVGYTF	TGTGCCAGCAGCGGACAGGGGGTTGGCTACACCTTC
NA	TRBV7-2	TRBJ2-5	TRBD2	CASSAGGRLAGGMVETQYF	TGTGCCAGCAGCGCCGGGGGGCGACTAGCGGGGGGGATGGTGGAGACCCAGTACTTC
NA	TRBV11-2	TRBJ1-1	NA	CASSLATELGAVTEAFF	TGTGCCAGCAGCTTAGCCACAGAACTGGGGGCGGTGACTGAAGCTTTCTTT
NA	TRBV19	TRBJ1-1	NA	CASSGAGGGTEAFF	TGTGCCAGTAGTGGGGCAGGCGGTGGGACTGAAGCTTTCTTT